Listed below are T cell receptor beta chains from one sample, sequenced in a study of blood T cell repertoires in COVID-19. Sequencing was performed with immunoSEQ multiplex PCR; in TCRdb, only in-frame clones are kept and a portion is missing. The sample has 190,000 or so clones; about 87% are singletons. Sequencing was carried out using PBMCs or T cells enriched from blood (not recorded which). The receptor set was obtained from a man younger than 45 who had recovered from COVID-19. The CDR3 runs from the conserved cysteine through the conserved F or W. The D gene is left open where the match is weak. Only some rows state a clone size, as once, few, many or a class for expanded clones.

>TRBV15|TRBJ2-1|TRBD2|NA
TGTGCCACCAGCACCGGGGGGAGGGGAGTCTACAATGAGCAGTTCTTC
CATSTGGRGVYNEQFF
>TRBV7-2|TRBJ1-1|NA|NA
TGTGCCAGCAGCCCAGATCTTGTATCCGAAGCTTTCTTT
CASSPDLVSEAFF
>TRBV5-1|TRBJ1-4|NA|NA
TGCGCCAGCAGCTTGGGCAGGGAAGGTGAAAAACTGTTTTTT
CASSLGREGEKLFF
>TRBV7-2|TRBJ2-4|NA|NA
TGTGCCAGCAGCCAACAGGAAAACATTCAGTACTTC
CASSQQENIQYF
>TRBV30|TRBJ2-2|TRBD1|NA
TGTGCCTACGACGCGACAGGGGCCCCCCTCGGCGGGGAGCTGTTTTTT
CAYDATGAPLGGELFF
>TRBV6-2/TRBV6-3|TRBJ2-3|NA|NA
TGTGCCAGCAGTTACTCGAAGCCCTCGATAAGCACAGATACGCAGTATTTT
CASSYSKPSISTDTQYF
>TRBV7-2|TRBJ2-1|NA|NA
TGTGCCAGCAGCTTAGCTAGCCTCAATGAGCAGTTCTTC
CASSLASLNEQFF
>TRBV4-1|TRBJ1-1|NA|NA
TGCGCCAGCAGCCAAGATTTAGGGGATGGGACTGAAGCTTTCTTT
CASSQDLGDGTEAFF
>TRBV5-1|TRBJ2-7|TRBD1|NA
TGCGCCAGCTCCGGGACAGGGGTTTCTCGCGAGCAGTACTTC
CASSGTGVSREQYF
>TRBV10-2|TRBJ1-1|NA|few
TGCGCCAGCAGACAGGTAGGCGACACTGAAGCTTTCTTT
CASRQVGDTEAFF
>TRBV7-9|TRBJ1-1|TRBD1|NA
TGTGCCAGCAGCTCCGGACAGGGGGCGGACACTGAAGCTTTCTTT
CASSSGQGADTEAFF
>TRBV30|TRBJ1-1|NA|NA
TGTGCCTGGCAGCGGAGTTTGTACGCTGAAGCTTTCTTT
CAWQRSLYAEAFF
>TRBV24-1|TRBJ1-2|TRBD1|NA
TGTGCCACCAGTGACCCGGGACAGGGGAACTATGGCTACACCTTC
CATSDPGQGNYGYTF
>TRBV19|TRBJ2-2|NA|NA
TGTGCCAGTACCCACAGGGTTCGAGACGACACCGGGGAGCTGTTTTTT
CASTHRVRDDTGELFF
>TRBV10-3|TRBJ1-6|TRBD1|NA
TGTGCCATCAGTAATACAGGGGCCTCCTATAATTCACCCCTCCACTTT
CAISNTGASYNSPLHF
>TRBV27|TRBJ2-3|TRBD2|NA
TGTGCCAGCAGTTCCGGGGCTGGCGGGAGGATGGGTGTCACAGATACGCAGTATTTT
CASSSGAGGRMGVTDTQYF
>TRBV7-6|TRBJ1-1|NA|NA
TGTGCCAGCAGCTTAGCGGCCGCAGGATCGTTAGTGAACACTGAAGCTTTCTTT
CASSLAAAGSLVNTEAFF
>TRBV30|TRBJ2-7|TRBD1|NA
TGTGCCTGGAGCCCCGGGACAGGGGGCGAGCAGTACTTC
CAWSPGTGGEQYF
>TRBV10-1|TRBJ1-1|NA|NA
TGCGCCAGCAGTGAAGCGGGGCCCACTGAAGCTTTCTTT
CASSEAGPTEAFF
>TRBV5-8|TRBJ2-6|TRBD2|NA
TGTGCCAGCAACCGGGGGGTCCATACCGGGGCCAACGTCCTGACTTTC
CASNRGVHTGANVLTF
>TRBV5-8|TRBJ1-3|NA|once
TGTGCCAGCAGCTTGGCGGGAGCACGCTCTGGAAACACCATATATTTT
CASSLAGARSGNTIYF
>TRBV4-3|TRBJ2-3|NA|NA
TGCGCCAGCAGCCAAGATCGAGGGGGTAGCACAGATACGCAGTATTTT
CASSQDRGGSTDTQYF
>TRBV21-1|TRBJ2-2|NA|NA
TGTGCCAGCAGCGGACGACTAGCGGGGGACACGAACACCGGGGAGCTGTTTTTT
CASSGRLAGDTNTGELFF
>TRBV19|TRBJ2-3|NA|NA
TGTGCCAGCCGTCAGTTCAGCACAGATACGCAGTATTTT
CASRQFSTDTQYF
>TRBV11-2|TRBJ2-7|NA|NA
TGTGCCAGCAGCTTATATCGGTCCTTGACTTCCGAGCAGTACTTC
CASSLYRSLTSEQYF
>TRBV28|TRBJ1-6|NA|NA
TGTGCCAGCAGTTTTATTTCGACACCAGGATCTTCACCCCTCCACTTT
CASSFISTPGSSPLHF
>TRBV9|TRBJ2-1|NA|once
TGTGCCAGCAGCGTAGTCGGGGTTAATGAGCAGTTCTTC
CASSVVGVNEQFF
>TRBV18|TRBJ1-5|NA|NA
TGTGCCAGCTCCGTGACGGGGGAACAGCCCCAGCATTTT
CASSVTGEQPQHF
>TRBV7-8|TRBJ1-4|TRBD1|NA
TGTGCCAGCAGTCCTACCCGACCCGTGGACAGGGGGCATGAAAAACTGTTTTTT
CASSPTRPVDRGHEKLFF
>TRBV6-6|TRBJ2-5|TRBD1|NA
TGTGCCAGCAGTGATGTGGGACAGGGGTTACAGTACTTC
CASSDVGQGLQYF
>TRBV4-3|TRBJ2-3|NA|NA
TGCGCCAGCAGCCAAGATCTAGTTGGGTATACGCAGTATTTT
CASSQDLVGYTQYF
>TRBV2|TRBJ2-1|TRBD2|NA
TGTGCCAGCAGTGGCCTAGCGGGGGGGTCCTACAATGAGCAGTTCTTC
CASSGLAGGSYNEQFF
>TRBV24-1|TRBJ1-5|NA|NA
TGTGCCACCAGTAGGGGGGGCGCATCTCAGCCCCAGCATTTT
CATSRGGASQPQHF
>TRBV20-1|TRBJ1-4|NA|NA
TGCAGTGCTAGTAGAGGGCTGGGAACTAATGAAAAACTGTTTTTT
CSASRGLGTNEKLFF
>TRBV10-2|TRBJ1-2|NA|NA
TGCGCCAGCAGGGCACAGGCTGTCTATGGCTACACCTTC
CASRAQAVYGYTF
>TRBV19|TRBJ2-7|TRBD1|few
TGTGCCAGTAGTACCGACTCGACAGGGACCTACGAGCAGTACTTC
CASSTDSTGTYEQYF
>TRBV9|TRBJ2-7|TRBD1|NA
TGTGCCAGCAGCCCAACCGGGACAGACTACGAGCAGTACTTC
CASSPTGTDYEQYF
>TRBV5-4|TRBJ2-5|TRBD1|NA
TGTGCCAGCAGCCTGACAGGGGCGCAAGAGACCCAGTACTTC
CASSLTGAQETQYF
>TRBV12-3/TRBV12-4|TRBJ1-1|NA|NA
TGTGCCACCGGTTACGGCACTGAAGCTTTCTTT
CATGYGTEAFF
>TRBV5-1|TRBJ1-2|NA|NA
TGCGCCAGCAGCTTCTTGGACAGAGAGACCTATGGCTACACCTTC
CASSFLDRETYGYTF
>TRBV11-2|TRBJ2-3|TRBD2|few
TGTGCCAGCAGCTTAGAGTGGGGACTAGCGGGGGCCACAGATACGCAGTATTTT
CASSLEWGLAGATDTQYF